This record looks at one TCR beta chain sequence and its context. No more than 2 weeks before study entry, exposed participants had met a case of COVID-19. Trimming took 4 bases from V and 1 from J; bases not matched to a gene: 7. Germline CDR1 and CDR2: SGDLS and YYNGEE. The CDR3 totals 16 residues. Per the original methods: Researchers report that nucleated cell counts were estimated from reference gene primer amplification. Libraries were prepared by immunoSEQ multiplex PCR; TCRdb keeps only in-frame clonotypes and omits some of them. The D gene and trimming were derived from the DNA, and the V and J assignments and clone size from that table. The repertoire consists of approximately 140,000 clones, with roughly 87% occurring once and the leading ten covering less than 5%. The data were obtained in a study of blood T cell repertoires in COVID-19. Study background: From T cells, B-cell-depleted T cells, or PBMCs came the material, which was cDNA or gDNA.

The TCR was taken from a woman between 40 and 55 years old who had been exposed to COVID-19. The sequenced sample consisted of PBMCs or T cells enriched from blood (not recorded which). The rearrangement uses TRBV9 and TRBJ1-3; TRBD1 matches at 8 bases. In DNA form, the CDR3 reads TGTGCCAGCAGCAGGACGCAGGGGGCTTCTGGAAACACCATATATTTT. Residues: CASSRTQGASGNTIYF. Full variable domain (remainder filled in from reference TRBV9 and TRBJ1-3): DSGVTQTPKHLITATGQRVTLRCSPRSGDLSVYWYQQSLDQGLQFLIQYYNGEERAKGNILERFSAQQFPDLHSELNLSSLELGDSALYFCASSRTQGASGNTIYFGEGSWLTVV.